The T cell receptor beta chain described here comes from a study of OX40 agonist ivuxolimab in advanced cancers. The V end was cut by 6 bases, the J end by 0 bases, with 11 bases between. Germline loops: CDR1 LNHDA, CDR2 SQIVND (reference sequence). The CDR3 consists of 14 residues. Produced via immunoSEQ multiplex PCR; TCRdb's table is partial and in-frame only. The sample contains 55,000 to 70,000 clones, 75% to 85% of which appear only once. The sample was CD4+ or CD8+ T cells sorted from blood, taken in a trial of the OX40 agonist ivuxolimab. The clonotype was recovered from an adult with an advanced solid tumor such as melanoma, head and neck, liver or kidney cancer. The chain carries TRBV19 and TRBJ1-1; D gene uncertain. The CDR3: CASRVGQLNTEAFF. The CDR3 DNA reads as TGTGCCAGTAGAGTAGGTCAGTTGAACACTGAAGCTTTCTTT.